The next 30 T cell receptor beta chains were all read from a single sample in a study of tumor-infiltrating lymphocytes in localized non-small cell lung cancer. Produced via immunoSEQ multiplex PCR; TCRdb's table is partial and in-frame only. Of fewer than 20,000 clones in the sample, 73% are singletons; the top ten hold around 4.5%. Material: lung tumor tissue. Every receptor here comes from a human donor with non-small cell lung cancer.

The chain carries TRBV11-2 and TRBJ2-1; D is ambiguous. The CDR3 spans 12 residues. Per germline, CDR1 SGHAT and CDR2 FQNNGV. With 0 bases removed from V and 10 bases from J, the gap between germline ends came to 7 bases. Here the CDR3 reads CASSLDLGEQFF. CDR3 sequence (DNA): TGTGCCAGCAGCTTAGATCTTGGGGAGCAGTTCTTC.

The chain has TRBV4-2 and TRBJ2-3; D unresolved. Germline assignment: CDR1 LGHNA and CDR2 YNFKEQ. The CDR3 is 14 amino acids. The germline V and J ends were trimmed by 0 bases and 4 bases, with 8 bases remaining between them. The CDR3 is CASSQDRQADTQYF. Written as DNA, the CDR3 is TGTGCCAGCAGCCAAGACCGGCAGGCAGATACGCAGTATTTT.

The CDR3 spells CASSPLGNEQYF. The CDR3 region has the DNA TGTGCCAGCAGTCCTCTAGGCAACGAGCAGTACTTC. The rearrangement links TRBV2 to TRBJ2-7; no clear D. The V end lost 5 bases, the J end lost 5 bases, and 10 bases lay between the germline ends. Germline-derived CDR1 and CDR2 are SNHLY and FYNNEI. The CDR3 spans 12 residues.

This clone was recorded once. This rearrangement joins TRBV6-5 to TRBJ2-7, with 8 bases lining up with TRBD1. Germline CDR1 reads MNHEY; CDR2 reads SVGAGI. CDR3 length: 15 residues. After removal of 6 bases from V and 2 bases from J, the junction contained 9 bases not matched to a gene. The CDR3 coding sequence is TGTGCCAGCAGAGCGACAGGGGATTCTACCTACGAGCAGTACTTC. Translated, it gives CASRATGDSTYEQYF.

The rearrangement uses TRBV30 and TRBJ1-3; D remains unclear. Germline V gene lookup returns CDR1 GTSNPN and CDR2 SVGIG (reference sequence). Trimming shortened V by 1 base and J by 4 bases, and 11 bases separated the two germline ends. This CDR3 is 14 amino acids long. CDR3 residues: CAWSAPDWGNTIYF. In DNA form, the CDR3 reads TGTGCCTGGAGTGCCCCGGACTGGGGAAACACCATATATTTT.

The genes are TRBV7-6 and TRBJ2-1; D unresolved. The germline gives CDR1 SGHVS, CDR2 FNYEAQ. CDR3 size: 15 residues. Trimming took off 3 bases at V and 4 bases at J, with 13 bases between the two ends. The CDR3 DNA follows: TGTGCCAGCAGCTTCGGTCCCGCCGAATACAATGAGCAGTTCTTC. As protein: CASSFGPAEYNEQFF.

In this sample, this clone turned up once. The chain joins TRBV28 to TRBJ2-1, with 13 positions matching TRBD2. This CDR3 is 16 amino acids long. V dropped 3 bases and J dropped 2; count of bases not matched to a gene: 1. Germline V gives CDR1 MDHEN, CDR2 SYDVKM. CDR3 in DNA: TGTGCCAGCAGTTTGGGACTAGCGGGACCCTACAATGAGCAGTTCTTC. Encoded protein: CASSLGLAGPYNEQFF.

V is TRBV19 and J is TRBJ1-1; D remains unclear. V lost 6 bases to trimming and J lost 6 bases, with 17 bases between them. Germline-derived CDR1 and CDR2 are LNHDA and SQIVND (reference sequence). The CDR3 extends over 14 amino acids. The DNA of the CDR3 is TGTGCCAGTAGCCAGGCGGGTCGCCCGCCTGAAGCTTTCTTT. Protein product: CASSQAGRPPEAFF.

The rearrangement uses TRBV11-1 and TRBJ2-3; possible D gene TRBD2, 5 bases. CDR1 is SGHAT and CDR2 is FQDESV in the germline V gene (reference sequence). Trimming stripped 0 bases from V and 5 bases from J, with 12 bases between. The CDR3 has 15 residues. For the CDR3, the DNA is TGTGCCAGCAGCTTAGCGGGAGTTATAGGAGATACGCAGTATTTT. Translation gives CASSLAGVIGDTQYF.

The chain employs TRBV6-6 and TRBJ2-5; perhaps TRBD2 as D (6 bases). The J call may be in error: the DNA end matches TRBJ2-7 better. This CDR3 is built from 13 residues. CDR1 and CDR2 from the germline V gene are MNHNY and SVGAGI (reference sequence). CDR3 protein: CASSVSGSYEQYF. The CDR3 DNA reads TGTGCCAGCAGTGTTAGCGGCTCCTACGAGCAGTACTTC.

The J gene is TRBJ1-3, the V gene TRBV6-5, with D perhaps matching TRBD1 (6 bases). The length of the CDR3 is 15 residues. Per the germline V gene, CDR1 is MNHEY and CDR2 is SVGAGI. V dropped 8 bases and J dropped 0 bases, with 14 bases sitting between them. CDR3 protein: CASANRDISGNTIYF. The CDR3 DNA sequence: TGTGCCAGCGCGAATAGGGACATCTCTGGAAACACCATATATTTT.

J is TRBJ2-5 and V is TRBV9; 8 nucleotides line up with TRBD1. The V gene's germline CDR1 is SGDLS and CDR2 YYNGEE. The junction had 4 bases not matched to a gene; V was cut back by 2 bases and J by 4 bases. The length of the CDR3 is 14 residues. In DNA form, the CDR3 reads TGTGCCAGCAGCGTGGACAGGGTGGCAGAGACCCAGTACTTC. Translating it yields CASSVDRVAETQYF.

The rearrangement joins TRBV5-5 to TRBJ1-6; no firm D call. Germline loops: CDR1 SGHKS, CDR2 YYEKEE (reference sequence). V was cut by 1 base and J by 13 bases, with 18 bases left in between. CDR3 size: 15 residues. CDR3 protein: CASSLRGDSVSPLHF. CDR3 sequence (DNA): TGTGCCAGCAGCTTGCGCGGTGATTCAGTCTCGCCCCTCCACTTT.

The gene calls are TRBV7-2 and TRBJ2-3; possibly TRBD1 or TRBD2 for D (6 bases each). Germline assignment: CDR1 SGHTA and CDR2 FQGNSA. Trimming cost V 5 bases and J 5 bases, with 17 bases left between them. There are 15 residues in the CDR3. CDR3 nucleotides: TGTGCCAGCAGCCCCGGCCGGGGGCGAAAAGATACGCAGTATTTT. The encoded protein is CASSPGRGRKDTQYF.

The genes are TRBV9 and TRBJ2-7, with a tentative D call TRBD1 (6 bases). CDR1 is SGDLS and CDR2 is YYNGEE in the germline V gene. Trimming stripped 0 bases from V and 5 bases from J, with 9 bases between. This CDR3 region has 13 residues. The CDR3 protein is CASSVGTVHEQYF. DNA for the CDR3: TGTGCCAGCAGCGTAGGGACAGTCCACGAGCAGTACTTC.

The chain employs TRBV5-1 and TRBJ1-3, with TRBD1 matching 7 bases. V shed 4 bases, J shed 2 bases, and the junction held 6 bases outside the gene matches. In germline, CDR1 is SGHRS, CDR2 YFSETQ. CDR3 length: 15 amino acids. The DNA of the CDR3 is TGCGCCAGCAGCGGCACCGGGACAGCTGGAAACACCATATATTTT. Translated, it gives CASSGTGTAGNTIYF.

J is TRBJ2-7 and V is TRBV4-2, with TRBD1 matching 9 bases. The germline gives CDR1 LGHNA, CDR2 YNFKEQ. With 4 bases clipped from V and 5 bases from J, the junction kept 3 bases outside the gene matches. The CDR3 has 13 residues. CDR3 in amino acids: CASSRGQGDEQYF. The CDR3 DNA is TGTGCCAGCAGCCGGGGACAGGGCGACGAGCAGTACTTC.

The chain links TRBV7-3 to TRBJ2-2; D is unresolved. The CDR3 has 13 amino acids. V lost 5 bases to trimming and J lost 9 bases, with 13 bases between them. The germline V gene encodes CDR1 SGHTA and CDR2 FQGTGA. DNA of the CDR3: TGTGCCAGCAGCCGAGACGAGAACCGGGAGCTGTTTTTT. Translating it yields CASSRDENRELFF.

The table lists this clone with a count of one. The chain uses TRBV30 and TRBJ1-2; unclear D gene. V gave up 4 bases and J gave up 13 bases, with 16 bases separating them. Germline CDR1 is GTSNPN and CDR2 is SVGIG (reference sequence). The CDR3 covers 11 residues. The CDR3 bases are TGTGCCTGGACTGAAACGTCGGGAAGCACCTTC. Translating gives CAWTETSGSTF. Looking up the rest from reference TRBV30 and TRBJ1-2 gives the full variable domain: SQTIHQWPATLVQPVGSPLSLECTVEGTSNPNLYWYRQAAGRGLQLLFYSVGIGQISSEVPQNLSASRPQDRQFILSSKKLLLSDSGFYLCAWTETSGSTFGSGTRLTVV.

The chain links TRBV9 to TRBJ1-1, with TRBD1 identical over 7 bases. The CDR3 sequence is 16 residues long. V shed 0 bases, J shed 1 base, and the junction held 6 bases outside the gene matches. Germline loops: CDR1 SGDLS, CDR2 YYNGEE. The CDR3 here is CASSVAGTVTNTEAFF. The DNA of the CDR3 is TGTGCCAGCAGCGTAGCCGGGACAGTAACGAACACTGAAGCTTTCTTT. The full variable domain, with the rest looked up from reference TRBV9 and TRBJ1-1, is DSGVTQTPKHLITATGQRVTLRCSPRSGDLSVYWYQQSLDQGLQFLIQYYNGEERAKGNILERFSAQQFPDLHSELNLSSLELGDSALYFCASSVAGTVTNTEAFFGQGTRLTVV.

The CDR3 DNA reads as TGTGCCAGCACCCGACAGAGGCGGGGTATTGGCTACACCTTC. This codes for CASTRQRRGIGYTF. This chain links TRBV5-8 with TRBJ1-2, with D possibly matching TRBD1 (5 bases). Trimming stripped 6 bases from V and 7 bases from J, with 19 bases between. CDR3 length equals 14 residues. CDR1 and CDR2 from the germline V gene are SGHTS and YDEGEE.

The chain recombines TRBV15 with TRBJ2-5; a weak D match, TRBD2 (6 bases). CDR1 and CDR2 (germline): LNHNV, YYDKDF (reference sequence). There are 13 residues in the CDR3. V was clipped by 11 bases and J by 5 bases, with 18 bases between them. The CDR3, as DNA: TGTGCCGTTTGTCGGGGGACCTGCGAGACCCAGTACTTC. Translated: CAVCRGTCETQYF.

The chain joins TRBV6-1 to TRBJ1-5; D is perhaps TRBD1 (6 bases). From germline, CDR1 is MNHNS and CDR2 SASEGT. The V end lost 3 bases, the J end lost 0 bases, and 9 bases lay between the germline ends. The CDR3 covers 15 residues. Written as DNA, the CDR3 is TGTGCCAGCAGTGAGTGGACAGATAGCAATCAGCCCCAGCATTTT. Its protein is CASSEWTDSNQPQHF.

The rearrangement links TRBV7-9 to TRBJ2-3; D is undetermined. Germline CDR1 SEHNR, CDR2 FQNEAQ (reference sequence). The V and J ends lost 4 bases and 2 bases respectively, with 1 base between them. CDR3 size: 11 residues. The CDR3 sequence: CASSYTDTQYF. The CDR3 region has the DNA TGTGCCAGCAGCTACACAGATACGCAGTATTTT.

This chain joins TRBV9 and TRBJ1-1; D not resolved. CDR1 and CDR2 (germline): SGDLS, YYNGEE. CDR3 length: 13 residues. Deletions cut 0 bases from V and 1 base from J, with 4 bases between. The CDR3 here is CASSVAGNTEAFF. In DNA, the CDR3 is TGTGCCAGCAGCGTAGCGGGGAACACTGAAGCTTTCTTT. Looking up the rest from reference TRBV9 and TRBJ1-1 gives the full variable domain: DSGVTQTPKHLITATGQRVTLRCSPRSGDLSVYWYQQSLDQGLQFLIQYYNGEERAKGNILERFSAQQFPDLHSELNLSSLELGDSALYFCASSVAGNTEAFFGQGTRLTVV.

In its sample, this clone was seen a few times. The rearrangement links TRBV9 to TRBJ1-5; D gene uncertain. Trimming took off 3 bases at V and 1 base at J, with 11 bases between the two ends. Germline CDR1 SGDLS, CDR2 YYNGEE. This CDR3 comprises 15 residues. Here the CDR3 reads CASSAVRPSNQPQHF. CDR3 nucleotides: TGTGCCAGCAGCGCGGTTCGACCGAGCAATCAGCCCCAGCATTTT.

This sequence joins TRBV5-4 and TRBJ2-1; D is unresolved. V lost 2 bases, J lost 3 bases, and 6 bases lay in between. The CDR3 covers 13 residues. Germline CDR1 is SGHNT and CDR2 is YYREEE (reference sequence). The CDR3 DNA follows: TGTGCCAGCAGCTTTATGGGCTACAATGAGCAGTTCTTC. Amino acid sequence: CASSFMGYNEQFF.

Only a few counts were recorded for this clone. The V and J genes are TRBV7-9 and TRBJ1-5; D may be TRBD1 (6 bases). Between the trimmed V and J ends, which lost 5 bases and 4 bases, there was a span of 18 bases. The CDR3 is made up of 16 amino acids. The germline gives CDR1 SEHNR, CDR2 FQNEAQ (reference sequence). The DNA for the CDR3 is TGTGCCAGCAGCCCCACCACAGGGTCCTTGAATCAGCCCCAGCATTTT. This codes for CASSPTTGSLNQPQHF.

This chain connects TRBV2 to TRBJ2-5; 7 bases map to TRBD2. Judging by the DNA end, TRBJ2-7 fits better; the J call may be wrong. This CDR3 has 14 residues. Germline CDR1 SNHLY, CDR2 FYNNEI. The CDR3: CASSDRAGAYEQYF. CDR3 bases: TGTGCCAGCAGTGATCGGGCGGGAGCCTACGAGCAGTACTTC.

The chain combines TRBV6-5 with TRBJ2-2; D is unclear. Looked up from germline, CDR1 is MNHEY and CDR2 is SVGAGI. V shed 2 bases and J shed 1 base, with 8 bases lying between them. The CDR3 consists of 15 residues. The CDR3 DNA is TGTGCCAGCAGTTACGAGGTACAGAACACCGGGGAGCTGTTTTTT. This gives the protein CASSYEVQNTGELFF.